Sequencing of this TCR beta chain was carried out in a study of blood T cell repertoires in COVID-19 (dated by TCRdb to 2018 to 2020). A note on the overall study: Collaborator samples came from the United States, Italy and Spain and covered acute and convalescent phases of COVID-19. The prospective study material was composed of cDNA or gDNA derived from T cells, B-cell-depleted T cells, or PBMCs. Deeply sampled blood TCRbeta repertoires from subjects exposed to, actively infected with, or recovered from COVID-19 were included in the dataset. The repertoires were made available in a free public database intended to serve as a resource for research on the immune response to SARS-CoV-2. Samples were obtained from the ongoing ImmuneRACE study (first 160 participants) and from some 1,300 subjects provided by 6 global collaborators. Nearly every sample came with metadata listing a de-identified subject ID, COVID-19 status, age in years and sex. Where available, HLA class I and class II types were obtained from metadata supplied by the sample provider rather than from assay-based typing. Overall study outcomes, separate from this receptor: The quantity of clinical and demographic metadata differed by source and by participant and was supplied without curation.

A remark on this clone: Its specific antigen is unknown. No much larger clonotype is one base removed from it; base qualities were not supplied.

Enrolling through a virtual design, the prospective study's participants ranged in age from roughly 18 to 89 years and lived across roughly 24 United States geographic areas. In the prospective study, participants were assigned to cohorts based on the clinical history participants reported in a screening survey and a study questionnaire. ImmuneRACE Cohort 3 recovered participants were defined by two consecutive negative NP/OP PCR tests, healthcare professional clearance, or symptom resolution. Mobile phlebotomists in the prospective study collected whole blood, serum and a nasopharyngeal or oropharyngeal swab from every participant. Prospective study participants could optionally give additional blood draws and questionnaires over an approximately 2-month period. Before DNA extraction, prospective study blood samples were shipped either frozen or at room temperature. In the germline V gene (reference sequence), CDR1 corresponds to LGHDT and CDR2 to YNNKEL. V and J lose 0 bases and 7 bases, and a span of 18 bases separates them. CDR3 length: 16 amino acids, cysteine to phenylalanine. Just the 48-base CDR3 DNA is kept, in frame starting at base 1.

TCRbeta CDR3 regions were amplified from genomic DNA using the immunoSEQ Assay, a bias-controlled multiplex PCR. Regarding the original processing steps: Nucleated cell counts per sample were estimated from amplification of reference gene primers within the assay. Sequence reads were collapsed and filtered to measure the absolute abundance of every unique TCRbeta CDR3 rearrangement. For each sample, productive Simpson clonality was calculated as the square root of Simpson's diversity index across productive rearrangements. What TCRdb holds here is the immuneACCESS table cut down to in-frame rearrangements. Part of the clones is not present; checked against another copy, under half of the missing clones reflect an unresolved V gene, and the others are unexplained. D and trimming were read from the DNA, whereas the V and J calls and clone size are those reported in that table. The sample yields 200,000 to 250,000 clones; 70% to 90% were counted once. The top ten clones comprise about 10% of the sample.

This sequence originates from a man aged 30-40 years who had recovered from COVID-19. The receptor chain draws on TRBV3-1 (or the pseudogene TRBV3-2) and TRBJ1-2; a weak D assignment points to TRBD1 (6 bases agree). The sequenced sample was PBMCs or T cells enriched from blood (not recorded which). CDR3 reads: CASSQDGVGRGSGYTF. The DNA reads as follows: TGTGCCAGCAGCCAAGATGGTGTCGGGAGGGGGAGTGGCTACACCTTC.